These T cell receptor beta chains were read from a single sample in a study of response to subunit inactivated influenza vaccine. One entry per CDR3 protein, called by TCRdb with MiXCR from the RT-PCR reads. The sample yields hundreds of thousands of distinct CDR3 sequences, approximately 14% seen once. Sequenced here: PBMCs from blood, sampled about 12 days after vaccination. The receptors were gathered from a man aged 45-60 years who received an inactivated influenza vaccine. Each CDR3 is given with its conserved first and last residue. Fields, in order: clone size, J gene, D gene, V gene, CDR3 protein, CDR3 DNA. D genes are given only for firm matches. Rows may omit the clone size; those that give it use once, few, many or a size class.

>few|TRBJ1-1|NA|TRBV6-2/TRBV6-3
CASSYPGAIKAEAFF
TGTGCCAGCAGTTACCCCGGTGCCATCAAGGCTGAAGCTTTCTTT
>few|TRBJ1-5|NA|TRBV28
CASAHRNQPQHF
TGTGCCTCCGCCCATCGCAATCAGCCCCAGCATTTT
>few|TRBJ2-1|NA|TRBV23-1
CASSQFSGSHSHNEQFF
TGCGCCAGCAGTCAATTTAGTGGCTCACATTCCCACAATGAGCAGTTCTTC
>few|TRBJ1-2|NA|TRBV7-9
CASSLTGNTNYGYTF
TGTGCCAGCAGCTTAACAGGCAACACGAACTATGGCTACACCTTC
>NA|TRBJ1-6|NA|TRBV12-3/TRBV12-4
CASSFGQGRNSPLHF
TGTGCCAGCAGTTTTGGGCAGGGGAGGAATTCACCCCTCCACTTT
>NA|TRBJ2-2|NA|TRBV7-8
CASSSRGGTGELFF
TGTGCCAGCAGCTCTAGGGGGGGCACCGGGGAGCTGTTTTTT
>NA|TRBJ1-2|NA|TRBV7-2
CASSLVGGRANYGYTF
TGTGCCAGCAGCTTAGTTGGTGGCAGGGCCAACTATGGCTACACCTTC
>few|TRBJ1-1|NA|TRBV6-5
CASSYGGNPNTEAFF
TGTGCCAGCAGTTACGGGGGTAACCCGAACACTGAAGCTTTCTTT
>NA|TRBJ2-5|TRBD1|TRBV20-1
CSAPRTGTETQYF
TGCAGTGCCCCCCGGACAGGAACAGAGACCCAGTACTTC
>NA|TRBJ2-3|NA|TRBV28
CASRAIRYTDTQYF
TGTGCCAGCAGGGCCATACGATACACAGATACGCAGTATTTT
>NA|TRBJ2-7|TRBD2|TRBV10-2
CASSDSLAGEYEQYF
TGCGCCAGCAGTGACTCCCTAGCGGGGGAGTACGAGCAGTACTTC
>few|TRBJ1-1|TRBD1|TRBV12-3/TRBV12-4
CASSLANRGHTEAFF
TGTGCCAGCAGTTTAGCGAACAGGGGGCACACTGAAGCTTTCTTT
>NA|TRBJ2-2|TRBD2|TRBV25-1
CASSEQGLAGGELFF
TGTGCCAGCAGTGAACAGGGACTAGCGGGCGGGGAGCTGTTTTTT
>NA|TRBJ2-7|NA|TRBV5-1
CASSLDQGRDEQYF
TGCGCCAGCAGCTTGGACCAGGGTCGGGACGAGCAGTACTTC
>few|TRBJ2-2|NA|TRBV10-3
CAISSHVGGDGELFF
TGTGCCATCAGCTCCCACGTGGGCGGGGACGGGGAGCTGTTTTTT
>NA|TRBJ2-3|NA|TRBV14
CASSPRQEMPWASTDTQYF
TGTGCCAGCAGCCCCAGGCAGGAAATGCCCTGGGCGAGCACAGATACGCAGTATTTT
>few|TRBJ2-7|NA|TRBV5-1
CASSLGPLSAEVTYEQYF
TGCGCCAGCAGCTTGGGACCTCTTTCAGCGGAGGTTACCTACGAGCAGTACTTC